What follows are 29 T cell receptor beta chains derived from one specimen sequenced in a study of CD8 T cells in ankylosing spondylitis. TCRdb independently ran MiXCR on the 5' RACE reads; one entry per CDR3 protein. The sample holds 200,000 to 300,000 distinct CDR3 sequences, 8% to 11% seen once. Sequencing input: blood, either unsorted or a sorted T cell fraction (not recorded which). The source of these receptors is a male donor with ankylosing spondylitis or in good health (not recorded which).

The table lists this clonotype with many counts. The CDR3 protein is CASSLRREARTDTQYF. CDR3 DNA: TGTGCCAGCAGCCTACGCAGGGAAGCGAGGACAGATACGCAGTATTTT. The rearrangement uses TRBV5-6 and TRBJ2-3; D is perhaps TRBD1 (5 bases). CDR3 length equals 16 residues. V lost 4 bases and J 3 bases, leaving 18 bases between the germline ends. Germline values: CDR1 SGHDT, CDR2 YYEEEE.

Of note for this clonotype: Just one base apart from a much larger clone, this may be a read error. The gene calls are TRBV20-1 and TRBJ1-3; TRBD1 matches at 7 bases. CDR3 length: 15 amino acids. Per the germline V gene, CDR1 is DFQATT and CDR2 is SNEGSKA (reference sequence). CDR3 loop: CSALQFQGGGSTIYF. CDR3 coding DNA: TGCAGTGCTCTCCAATTCCAGGGGGGTGGAAGCACCATATATTTT.

This clonotype was counted many times. This sequence joins TRBV5-1 and TRBJ2-2, with D perhaps TRBD1 (6 bases). Germline assignment: CDR1 SGHRS and CDR2 YFSETQ. V was trimmed by 6 bases and J by 1 base, leaving 16 bases between them. The length of the CDR3 is 16 residues. The CDR3 loop is CASNRLETGNTGELFF. CDR3 bases: TGCGCCAGCAATCGATTAGAGACAGGGAACACCGGGGAGCTGTTTTTT.

The sample holds many counts of this clonotype. The chain recombines TRBV20-1 with TRBJ2-1; 11 nucleotides agree with TRBD2. The CDR3 is 15 residues long. The V and J ends lost 5 bases and 4 bases, in that order; junction bases with no gene match: 7. From germline, CDR1 is DFQATT and CDR2 SNEGSKA (reference sequence). CDR3 amino acids: CSARSSGGQYNEQFF. The CDR3 coding sequence is TGCAGTGCTCGTTCTAGCGGGGGGCAATACAATGAGCAGTTCTTC.

This clonotype was picked up a small number of times. The chain employs TRBV4-2 and TRBJ2-3, with 15 bases aligning to TRBD2. Germline values: CDR1 LGHNA, CDR2 YNFKEQ. The CDR3 contains 22 residues. J was trimmed by 0 bases and V by 1 base; bases with no gene match: 14. CDR3 protein: CASSQVGIRTSGGDLSTDTQYF. CDR3 nucleotide sequence: TGTGCCAGCAGCCAAGTTGGGATCCGGACTAGCGGGGGGGATCTTAGCACAGATACGCAGTATTTT.

This clonotype was seen ten or more times. The chain couples TRBV30 to TRBJ1-1; D may be TRBD1 (5 bases). CDR3 length: 14 amino acids. Germline assignment: CDR1 GTSNPN and CDR2 SVGIG (reference sequence). Between the trimmed V and J ends, which lost 1 base and 11 bases, there was a span of 20 bases. The CDR3 protein is CAWSAYPGLGGAFF. The CDR3 DNA is TGTGCCTGGAGTGCGTATCCCGGACTTGGGGGTGCTTTCTTT. The full variable domain, with the rest looked up from reference TRBV30 and TRBJ1-1, is SQTIHQWPATLVQPVGSPLSLECTVEGTSNPNLYWYRQAAGRGLQLLFYSVGIGQISSEVPQNLSASRPQDRQFILSSKKLLLSDSGFYLCAWSAYPGLGGAFFGQGTRLTVV.

This clonotype was found many times. J is TRBJ2-1 and V is TRBV20-1; D remains unclear. CDR1 and CDR2 (germline): DFQATT, SNEGSKA (reference sequence). CDR3 size: 13 residues. V dropped 5 bases and J dropped 8 bases, with 16 bases sitting between them. This chain's CDR3 is CSAEQPNRDEQFF. CDR3 coding DNA: TGCAGTGCTGAACAGCCGAACAGAGATGAGCAGTTCTTC.

The chain is built from TRBV18 and TRBJ1-1; 7 bases agree with TRBD1. The CDR3 is 15 residues long. With 0 bases clipped from V and 6 bases from J, the junction kept 7 bases outside the gene matches. Looked up from germline, CDR1 is KGHSH and CDR2 is LQKENI. Here the CDR3 reads CASSPPAYRGAEAFF. The CDR3 DNA reads TGTGCCAGCTCACCACCGGCCTACAGGGGAGCTGAAGCTTTCTTT.

This clonotype has at least ten counts. The chain couples TRBV20-1 to TRBJ1-5; 8 nucleotides match TRBD1. The CDR3 is made up of 15 amino acids. Trimming removed 6 bases from V and 6 bases from J; junction bases left unmatched: 13. The germline V gene has CDR1 DFQATT and CDR2 SNEGSKA (reference sequence). CDR3 region: CSAHHGQGSAQPQHF. In DNA, the CDR3 is TGCAGTGCCCACCATGGACAGGGATCAGCTCAGCCCCAGCATTTT.

The table lists this clonotype with many counts. The genes are TRBV25-1 and TRBJ2-7; 7 bases map to TRBD1. The V gene's germline CDR1 is MGHDK and CDR2 SYGVNS. The CDR3 totals 13 residues. Trimming cost V 4 bases and J 2 bases; bases outside gene matches: 2. For the CDR3, the DNA is TGTGCCAGCAGTGCGACAGGGCCCTACGAGCAGTACTTC. Translating gives CASSATGPYEQYF.

This clonotype has ten or more counts. J is TRBJ2-3 and V is TRBV29-1; D gene uncertain. CDR3 length equals 13 residues. The germline V gene encodes CDR1 SQVTM and CDR2 ANQGSEA. V lost 8 bases to trimming and J lost 3 bases, with 15 bases between them. In nucleotides, the CDR3 is TGCAGCTCCCGCGGTATGGGGACAGATACGCAGTATTTT. Translated, it gives CSSRGMGTDTQYF.

The chain links TRBV20-1 to TRBJ1-2; TRBD1 agrees at 10 bases. There are 15 residues in the CDR3. Germline values: CDR1 DFQATT, CDR2 SNEGSKA (reference sequence). Losses at the gene ends were 4 bases for V and 4 bases for J; bases not matched to a gene: 9. CDR3 region: CSATPGQGKGYGYTF. The CDR3 nucleotides read TGCAGTGCTACACCGGGACAGGGGAAGGGCTATGGCTACACCTTC.

V and J are TRBV13 and TRBJ2-7, with D perhaps TRBD1 or TRBD2 (7 bases each). V lost 6 bases, J lost 7 bases, and 13 bases lay in between. Germline lookup yields CDR1 PRHDT and CDR2 FYEKMQ (reference sequence). The CDR3 runs to 12 residues. The CDR3 reads CASSSQGGEQYF. CDR3 nucleotide sequence: TGTGCCAGCAGTTCCCAGGGGGGGGAGCAGTACTTC.

This clonotype was seen at least ten times. The rearrangement uses TRBV12-3 or TRBV12-4 and TRBJ1-1; the match to TRBD1 covers 7 bases. This CDR3 is 14 amino acids long. V trimming: 7 bases; J trimming: 2 bases; junction bases outside the gene matches: 7. CDR3 DNA: TGTGCCAGCAACTCCGGGACAGCCAACACTGAAGCTTTCTTT. This encodes CASNSGTANTEAFF.

This clonotype was counted at least ten times. V is TRBV5-1 and J is TRBJ2-1; D perhaps matches TRBD1 (5 bases). Deletions cut 3 bases from V and 2 bases from J, with 21 bases between. Looked up from germline, CDR1 is SGHRS and CDR2 is YFSETQ. The CDR3 has 18 amino acids. CDR3 nucleotides: TGCGCCAGCAGCTCCAGCCGCGATGGGGCTATTCCCTACAATGAGCAGTTCTTC. Residues: CASSSSRDGAIPYNEQFF.

This clonotype was seen at least ten times. V usage is TRBV3-1 and J usage is TRBJ1-4; unclear D gene. Deletions cut 5 bases from V and 4 bases from J, with 11 bases between. CDR3 size: 14 residues. The V gene's germline CDR1 is LGHDT and CDR2 YNNKEL (reference sequence). The CDR3 sequence: CASSSRENNEKLFF. Here the CDR3 DNA reads TGTGCCAGCAGCTCCCGGGAGAATAATGAAAAACTGTTTTTT.

This clonotype has ten or more counts. The V gene is TRBV5-1, the J gene TRBJ2-7; the D gene is possibly TRBD1 (6 bases). The V end was cut by 0 bases, the J end by 2 bases, with 9 bases between. CDR1 is SGHRS and CDR2 is YFSETQ in the germline V gene. There are 14 residues in the CDR3. The CDR3 DNA reads as TGCGCCAGCAGCTTGGGGACAGCTGCCTACGAGCAGTACTTC. It translates to CASSLGTAAYEQYF.

This clonotype appeared many times. CDR3 region: CASSSWREDFNYGYTF. CDR3 coding DNA: TGTGCCAGCAGTTCGTGGCGGGAAGACTTTAACTATGGCTACACCTTC. This chain joins TRBV12-3 or TRBV12-4 and TRBJ1-2; D not resolved. There are 16 residues in the CDR3. Trimming pared 4 bases from V and 1 base from J, leaving 16 bases between.

This clonotype was seen repeatedly, ten times or more. The genes are TRBV12-3 or TRBV12-4 and TRBJ2-3; TRBD1 aligns across 7 bases. The CDR3 extends over 15 amino acids. J gave up 2 bases and V 6 bases, and 8 bases lay outside the gene matches. The CDR3 coding sequence is TGTGCCAGCAGCCCAGAGGGGGCCGACACAGATACGCAGTATTTT. Protein product: CASSPEGADTDTQYF.

Many counts were recorded for this clonotype. The chain joins TRBV5-1 to TRBJ2-5; no reliable D call. The CDR3 runs to 15 residues. Germline lookup yields CDR1 SGHRS and CDR2 YFSETQ. V was cut by 0 bases and J by 2 bases, with 11 bases left in between. CDR3 protein: CASSLETYLQETQYF. For the CDR3, the DNA is TGCGCCAGCAGCTTGGAGACCTATCTTCAAGAGACCCAGTACTTC.

This clonotype has only a few counts. The V call is TRBV15, the J call TRBJ2-3; 9 positions agree with TRBD1. The CDR3 length is 13 residues. V shed 3 bases and J 5 bases; nucleotides not matched to a gene: 0. Germline V gene sequence: CDR1 LNHNV, CDR2 YYDKDF (reference sequence). Here the CDR3 reads CATSRTGGDTQYF. The CDR3 DNA reads TGTGCCACCAGCAGGACAGGGGGAGATACGCAGTATTTT.

This clonotype was counted only a few times. The genes are TRBV11-2 and TRBJ2-7, with a weak D call TRBD1 (5 bases). This CDR3 spans 12 amino acids. Germline CDR1 SGHAT, CDR2 FQNNGV. Trimming took off 4 bases at V and 7 bases at J, with 11 bases between the two ends. This CDR3 is CASSSLGQEQYF. The CDR3 region has the DNA TGTGCCAGCAGCTCCCTGGGGCAAGAGCAGTACTTC.

This clonotype showed up many times. The rearrangement joins TRBV10-3 to TRBJ1-1, with D possibly being TRBD1 (5 bases). Trimming took 4 bases from V and 1 from J, leaving 7 bases between them. The germline V gene has CDR1 ENHRY and CDR2 SYGVKD. This CDR3 has 13 residues. This CDR3 reads CAISGDPNTEAFF. The CDR3 nucleotides are TGTGCCATCAGTGGGGACCCGAACACTGAAGCTTTCTTT.

In the case of this clonotype: Possible read error: a much larger clone is one base away. The V call is TRBV20-1, the J call TRBJ2-2; 9 bases fit TRBD1. Germline CDR1 is DFQATT and CDR2 is SNEGSKA (reference sequence). This CDR3 region has 14 residues. The CDR3 region is CGAPGTGTAGELFF. The CDR3 DNA sequence: TGCGGTGCCCCCGGGACAGGGACTGCCGGGGAGCTGTTTTTT.

The chain has TRBV5-4 and TRBJ2-5; 7 bases are a match to TRBD1. The ends lost 4 bases at V and 5 bases at J; junction bases unmatched: 11. The V gene's germline CDR1 is SGHNT and CDR2 YYREEE (reference sequence). The CDR3 length is 15 residues. The CDR3 sequence is CASSPDGLRGETQYF. CDR3 nucleotides: TGTGCCAGCAGCCCTGATGGCCTCAGGGGGGAGACCCAGTACTTC.

This sequence joins TRBV12-3 or TRBV12-4 and TRBJ1-4; D remains unclear. The CDR3 runs 13 residues. V lost 4 bases to trimming and J lost 6 bases, with 9 bases between them. In DNA, the CDR3 is TGTGCCAGCAGTTCCGGGTCCCATGAAAAACTGTTTTTT. Translating gives CASSSGSHEKLFF.

This clonotype was seen ten or more times. The chain joins TRBV6-5 to TRBJ2-1; 13 bases map to TRBD2. V dropped 2 bases and J dropped 7; count of bases not matched to a gene: 5. The CDR3 is made up of 16 amino acids. The germline V gene has CDR1 MNHEY and CDR2 SVGAGI. The CDR3 region has the DNA TGTGCCAGCAGTTACCAGGGACTAGCGGGGACTAATGAGCAGTTCTTC. Translating gives CASSYQGLAGTNEQFF.

There are a few counts of this clonotype. This chain uses TRBV30 with TRBJ2-2; weak D call: TRBD1 (6 bases). From germline, CDR1 is GTSNPN and CDR2 SVGIG (reference sequence). Trimming took 0 bases from V and 1 from J, leaving 12 bases between them. This CDR3 is 16 amino acids long. In DNA form, the CDR3 reads TGTGCCTGGAGTGTATCCGGGACAATGAACACCGGGGAGCTGTTTTTT. This sequence encodes CAWSVSGTMNTGELFF.

The rearrangement uses TRBV7-9 and TRBJ2-3; D remains ambiguous. V lost 3 bases to trimming and J lost 4 bases, with 17 bases between them. The CDR3 length is 16 residues. CDR1 is SEHNR and CDR2 is FQNEAQ in the germline V gene (reference sequence). The DNA of the CDR3 is TGTGCCAGCAGCTTTGTCAGTGGGCCCATCCCAGATACGCAGTATTTT. Encoded protein: CASSFVSGPIPDTQYF.